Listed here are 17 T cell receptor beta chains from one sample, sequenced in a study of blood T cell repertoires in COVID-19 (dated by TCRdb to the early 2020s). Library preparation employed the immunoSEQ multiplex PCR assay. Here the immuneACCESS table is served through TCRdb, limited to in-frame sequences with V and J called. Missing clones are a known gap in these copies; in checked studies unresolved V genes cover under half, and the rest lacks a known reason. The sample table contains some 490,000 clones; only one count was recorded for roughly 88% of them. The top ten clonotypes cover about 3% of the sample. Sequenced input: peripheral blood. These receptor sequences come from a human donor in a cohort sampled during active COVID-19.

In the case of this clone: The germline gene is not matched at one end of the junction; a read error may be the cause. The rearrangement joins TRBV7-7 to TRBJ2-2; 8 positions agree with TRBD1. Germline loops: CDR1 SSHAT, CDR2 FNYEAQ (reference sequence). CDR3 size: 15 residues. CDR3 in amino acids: CASSLGQGNTGELFF. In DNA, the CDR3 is TGTGCTAGCAGCTTAGGACAGGGCAACACCGGGGAGCTGTTTTTT.

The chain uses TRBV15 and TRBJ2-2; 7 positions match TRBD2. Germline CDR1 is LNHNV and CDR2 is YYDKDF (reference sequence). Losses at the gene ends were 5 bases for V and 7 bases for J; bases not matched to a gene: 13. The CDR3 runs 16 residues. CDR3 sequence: CATSSPPREDLGELFF. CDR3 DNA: TGTGCCACCAGCTCCCCGCCCCGGGAGGACCTCGGGGAGCTGTTTTTT.

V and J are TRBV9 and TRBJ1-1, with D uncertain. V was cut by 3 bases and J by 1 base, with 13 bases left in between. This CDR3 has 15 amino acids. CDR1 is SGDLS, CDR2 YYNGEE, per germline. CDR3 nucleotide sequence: TGTGCCAGCAGCGCCGAGATGATACCGAACACTGAAGCTTTCTTT. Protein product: CASSAEMIPNTEAFF.

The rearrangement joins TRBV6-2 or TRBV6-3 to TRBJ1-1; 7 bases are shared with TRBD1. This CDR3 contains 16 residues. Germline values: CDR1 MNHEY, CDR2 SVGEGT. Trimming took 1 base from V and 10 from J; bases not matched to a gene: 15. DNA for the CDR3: TGTGCCAGCAGTTACTTAGGCCCTCGACAGGGTGAGCGAGCTTTCTTT. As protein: CASSYLGPRQGERAFF.

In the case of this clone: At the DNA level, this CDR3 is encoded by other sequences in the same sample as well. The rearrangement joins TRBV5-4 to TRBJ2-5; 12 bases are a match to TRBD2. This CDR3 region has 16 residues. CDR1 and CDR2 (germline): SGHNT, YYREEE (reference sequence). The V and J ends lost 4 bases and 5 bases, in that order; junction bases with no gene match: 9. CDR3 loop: CASSLGLAGSQETQYF. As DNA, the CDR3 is TGTGCCAGCAGCCTTGGACTAGCGGGGTCCCAGGAGACCCAGTACTTC.

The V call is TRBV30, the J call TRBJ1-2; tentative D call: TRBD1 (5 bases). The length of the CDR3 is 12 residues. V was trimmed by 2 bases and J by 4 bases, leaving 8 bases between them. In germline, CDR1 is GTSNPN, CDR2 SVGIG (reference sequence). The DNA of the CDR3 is TGTGCCTGGAGTCGACAGTCCTATGGCTACACCTTC. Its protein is CAWSRQSYGYTF.

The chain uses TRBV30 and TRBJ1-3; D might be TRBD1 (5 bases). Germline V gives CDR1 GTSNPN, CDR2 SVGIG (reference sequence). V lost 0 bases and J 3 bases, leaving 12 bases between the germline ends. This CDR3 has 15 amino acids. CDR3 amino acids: CAWSVPGRVGNTIYF. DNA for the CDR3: TGTGCCTGGAGTGTCCCCGGCAGGGTTGGAAACACCATATATTTT.

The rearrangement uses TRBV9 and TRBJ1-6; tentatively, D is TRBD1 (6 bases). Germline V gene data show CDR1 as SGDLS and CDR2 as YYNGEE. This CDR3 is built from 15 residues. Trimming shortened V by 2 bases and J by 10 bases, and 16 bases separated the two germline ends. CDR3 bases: TGTGCCAGCAGCGTCTCGGGCGGGGGCGGCTCACCCCTCCACTTT. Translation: CASSVSGGGGSPLHF.

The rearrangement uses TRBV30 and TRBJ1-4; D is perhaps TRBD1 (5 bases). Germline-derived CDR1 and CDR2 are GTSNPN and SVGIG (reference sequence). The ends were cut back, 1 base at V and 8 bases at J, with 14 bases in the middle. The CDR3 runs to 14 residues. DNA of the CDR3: TGTGCCTGGAGTGAGGGACGGGAGACGGAAAAACTGTTTTTT. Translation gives CAWSEGRETEKLFF.

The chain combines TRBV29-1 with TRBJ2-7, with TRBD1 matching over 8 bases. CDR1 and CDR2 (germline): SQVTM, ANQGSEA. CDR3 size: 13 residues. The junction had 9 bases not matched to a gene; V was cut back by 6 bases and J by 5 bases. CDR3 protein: CSVSGTGHNEQYF. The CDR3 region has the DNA TGCAGCGTATCCGGGACAGGACATAACGAGCAGTACTTC.

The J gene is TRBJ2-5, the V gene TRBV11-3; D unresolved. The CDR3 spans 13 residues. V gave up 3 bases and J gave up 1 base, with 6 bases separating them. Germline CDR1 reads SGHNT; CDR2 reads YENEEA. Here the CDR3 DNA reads TGTGCCAGCAGCTTCGACACCCAAGAGACCCAGTACTTC. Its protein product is CASSFDTQETQYF.

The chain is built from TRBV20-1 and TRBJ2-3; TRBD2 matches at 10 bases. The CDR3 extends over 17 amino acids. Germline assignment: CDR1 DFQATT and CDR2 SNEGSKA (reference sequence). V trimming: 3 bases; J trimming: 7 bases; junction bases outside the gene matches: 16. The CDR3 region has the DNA TGCAGTGCTAGTCCCCTAGCGGGAGCCCTTCGGTCCAATACGCAGTATTTT. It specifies CSASPLAGALRSNTQYF.

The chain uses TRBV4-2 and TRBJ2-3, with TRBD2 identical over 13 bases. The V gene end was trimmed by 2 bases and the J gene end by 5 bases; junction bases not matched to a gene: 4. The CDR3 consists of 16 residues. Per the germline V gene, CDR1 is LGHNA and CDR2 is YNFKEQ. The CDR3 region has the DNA TGTGCCAGCAGCCAAAGACTAGCGGGAGGAGTAGATACGCAGTATTTT. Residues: CASSQRLAGGVDTQYF.

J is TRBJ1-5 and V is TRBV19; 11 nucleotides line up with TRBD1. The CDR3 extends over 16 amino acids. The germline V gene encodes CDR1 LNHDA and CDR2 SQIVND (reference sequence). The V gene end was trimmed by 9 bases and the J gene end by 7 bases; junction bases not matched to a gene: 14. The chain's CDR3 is CASRRTGGEITQPQHF. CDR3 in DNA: TGTGCCAGCAGGAGGACAGGGGGCGAAATCACCCAGCCCCAGCATTTT.

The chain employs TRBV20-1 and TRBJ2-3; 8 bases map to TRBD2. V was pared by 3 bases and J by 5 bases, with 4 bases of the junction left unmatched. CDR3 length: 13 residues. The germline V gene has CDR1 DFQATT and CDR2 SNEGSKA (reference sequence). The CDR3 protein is CSASAGGIDTQYF. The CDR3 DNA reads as TGCAGTGCTAGTGCGGGAGGTATAGATACGCAGTATTTT.

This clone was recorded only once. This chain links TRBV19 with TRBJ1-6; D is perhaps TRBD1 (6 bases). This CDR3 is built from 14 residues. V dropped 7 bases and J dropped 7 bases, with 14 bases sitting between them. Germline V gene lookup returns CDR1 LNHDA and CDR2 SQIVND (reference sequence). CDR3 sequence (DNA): TGTGCCAGTACCCCGACAGGTGAAAATTCACCCCTCCACTTT. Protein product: CASTPTGENSPLHF.

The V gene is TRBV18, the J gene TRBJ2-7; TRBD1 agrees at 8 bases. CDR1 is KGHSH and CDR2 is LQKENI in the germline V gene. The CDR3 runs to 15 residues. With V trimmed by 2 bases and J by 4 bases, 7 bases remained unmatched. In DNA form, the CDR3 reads TGTGCCAGCTCACCAGAGTGGACAGGGACTTACGAGCAGTACTTC. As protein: CASSPEWTGTYEQYF.